This entry describes one T cell receptor beta chain. This clone turned up a few times. The antigen it binds to is not known. No per-base quality is available; no much larger clone lies one base away. To sequence the TCRbeta CDR3 region, genomic DNA was isolated from the sorted cells. TCRbeta CDR3 regions were sequenced using the immunoSEQ Assay. What TCRdb holds here is the immuneACCESS table cut down to in-frame rearrangements. Part of the clones is not present; checked against another copy, under half of the missing clones reflect an unresolved V gene, and the others are unexplained. The sample yields under 95,000 clones; 84% were counted once. The ten largest clones take up approximately 2.6% of the sample. These data come from a study of OX40 agonist ivuxolimab in advanced cancers. Turning to the overall study: Ivuxolimab was a fully human IgG2 agonistic monoclonal antibody targeting the costimulatory receptor OX40 (CD134). Peripheral TCRbeta sequencing was intended to test whether TCR sequence diversity was altered and clonal T-cell expansion was caused by ivuxolimab. The monotherapy dose-escalation portion (N of about 50 patients) of the phase I ivuxolimab trial is reported in the paper. The dose-escalation cohort was 82.7% male with a mean age of approximately 60 years, ranging from roughly 23 to 90. Patients were allowed to have had prior anti-PD-1, anti-PD-L1 or anti-CTLA-4 therapy, and 30% to 50% of the dose-escalation patients had previously received checkpoint inhibitors. Partial responses were achieved by three dose-escalation patients, of whom one had hepatocellular carcinoma and two had cutaneous melanoma. Among the roughly 52 dose-escalation patients, about 19 had hepatocellular carcinoma, about 15 melanoma, 9 renal cell carcinoma and 9 head and neck cancer. Intravenous ivuxolimab was administered to patients every 2 weeks at six dose levels: 0.01, 0.1, 0.3, 1.5, 3 and 10 mg/kg.

V loses 5 bases at its end and J loses 3 bases; junction bases beyond the gene matches: 6. CDR1 and CDR2 are read off the germline V gene (reference sequence) as MNHEY and SMNVEV. The CDR3 covers 15 residues, taking in both the cysteine and the phenylalanine. CDR3 DNA is the only sequence kept; it has 45 bases, read in frame from the first base. The paper as a whole reports these results and caveats: After ivuxolimab, expanded clones were on average more numerous among CD8+ T cells than among CD4+ T cells. Clonal expansion of both CD4+ and CD8+ blood T cells was observed from baseline to week 6 at doses 0.1 to 3.0 mg/kg. In the 0.1-3.0 mg/kg groups, partial responders were among the patients with the lowest normalized peripheral clonal expansion, particularly in CD8+ T cells. Low levels of normalized T-cell clonal expansion were also seen in some patients who did not respond. The antigen specificity of the peripheral T cells that underwent clonal expansion was not determined.

Patients with autoimmune disease history or receiving systemic immunosuppression were excluded from the trial. Peripheral blood for TCR sequencing was drawn from every dose cohort at baseline, at cycle 4 day 1 and at cycle 7 day 1. Samples came from an open-label, multicenter, first-in-human phase I dose-escalation trial of ivuxolimab. Adults with locally advanced or metastatic melanoma, renal cell, hepatocellular, or head and neck squamous cell carcinoma were enrolled in the trial. CD4+ and CD8+ T cells were sorted separately from peripheral blood before TCR sequencing. The starting material was CD4+ or CD8+ T cells sorted from blood, obtained in a trial of the OX40 agonist ivuxolimab. This chain joins TRBV27 to TRBJ2-5; TRBD2 lines up with 10 middle nucleotides. This clonotype was sampled from an adult with an advanced solid tumor such as melanoma, head and neck, liver or kidney cancer. Here the CDR3 is given as CASSPNGLAEETQYF. The base sequence is TGTGCCAGCAGTCCCAACGGACTAGCGGAAGAGACCCAGTACTTC.